The source of this T cell receptor (beta chain) is a study of beta chain features in type 1 diabetes. Study background: Researchers looked at some 99 million sorted cells across all samples.

Germline CDR1 reads GTSNPN; CDR2 reads SVGIG (reference sequence). The CDR3 is 13 residues long. Trimming stripped 5 bases from V and 8 bases from J, with 18 bases between. As every portion of the isolated RNA was reverse transcribed, the sequencing read expressed TCRB transcripts. The data were produced by immunoSEQ multiplex PCR, yet TCRdb's version contains in-frame clones alone and is incomplete. The sample consists of 500,000 to 800,000 clones, around an eighth of them appearing once. This clone showed up just a few times. The antigen remains unidentified. The study's findings and limits: The study notes PCR might favor shorter templates equally in patients and controls. Shortening of TCRB CDR3s, moderate but significant, appeared in all four CD4+ subsets of Type 1 diabetes patients. A potential influence of HLA type upon TCRB rearrangement remained unresolved herein.

The sequenced material came from naive CD4+ T cells from blood. The chain carries TRBV30 and TRBJ1-2, with D perhaps TRBD1 (5 bases). The clonotype was recovered from a man aged 25-40 years with type 1 diabetes. The CDR3 nucleotides read TGTGCCTGGTGGGCCTTTGGGACTTCGGGCTACACCTTC. This encodes CAWWAFGTSGYTF.